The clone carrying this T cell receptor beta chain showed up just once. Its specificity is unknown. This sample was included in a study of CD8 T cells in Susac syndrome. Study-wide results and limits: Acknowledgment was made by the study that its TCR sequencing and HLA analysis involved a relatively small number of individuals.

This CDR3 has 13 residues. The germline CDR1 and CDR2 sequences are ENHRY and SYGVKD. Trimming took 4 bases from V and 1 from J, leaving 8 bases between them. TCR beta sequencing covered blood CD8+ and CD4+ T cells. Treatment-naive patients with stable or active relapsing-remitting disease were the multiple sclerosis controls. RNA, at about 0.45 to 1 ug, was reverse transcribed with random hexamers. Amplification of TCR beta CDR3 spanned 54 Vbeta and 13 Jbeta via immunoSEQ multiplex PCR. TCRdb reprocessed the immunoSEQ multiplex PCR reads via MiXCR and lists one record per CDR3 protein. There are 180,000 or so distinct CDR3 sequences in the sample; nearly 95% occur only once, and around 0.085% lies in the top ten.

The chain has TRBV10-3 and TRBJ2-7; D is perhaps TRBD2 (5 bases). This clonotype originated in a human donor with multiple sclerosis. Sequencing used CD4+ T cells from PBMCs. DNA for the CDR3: TGTGCCATCAGTGGTGGAGGTTCCTACGAGCAGTACTTC. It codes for CAISGGGSYEQYF.